A single count supports the clone carrying this T cell receptor (beta chain). Per the original methods: Reference gene primer amplification in the assay estimated nucleated cell counts. Using immunoSEQ multiplex PCR, the repertoire was profiled, and TCRdb retains in-frame clones only, with some absent. The V and J calls and the clone size are those of that table, but D and trimming were determined from the DNA. The table includes about 88,000 clones, more than 90% detected once. CDR1 is LNHDA, CDR2 SQIVND, per germline (reference sequence). V was pared by 3 bases and J by 6 bases, with 8 bases between. The CDR3 covers 13 residues. This record comes from a study of blood T cell repertoires in COVID-19. Study overall: Specimens from acute and convalescent COVID-19 originated in the United States, Italy and Spain. Sources were T cells, B-cell-depleted T cells, or PBMCs; the material itself was cDNA or gDNA.

Sequencing was performed on peripheral blood. The chain has TRBV19 and TRBJ2-2; D possibly corresponds to TRBD1 (6 bases). The clonotype originates from a man in his 60s with acute or convalescent COVID-19. CDR3 coding DNA: TGTGCCAGTAGTATTTCAGGGGCCGGGGAGCTGTTTTTT. Residues: CASSISGAGELFF.